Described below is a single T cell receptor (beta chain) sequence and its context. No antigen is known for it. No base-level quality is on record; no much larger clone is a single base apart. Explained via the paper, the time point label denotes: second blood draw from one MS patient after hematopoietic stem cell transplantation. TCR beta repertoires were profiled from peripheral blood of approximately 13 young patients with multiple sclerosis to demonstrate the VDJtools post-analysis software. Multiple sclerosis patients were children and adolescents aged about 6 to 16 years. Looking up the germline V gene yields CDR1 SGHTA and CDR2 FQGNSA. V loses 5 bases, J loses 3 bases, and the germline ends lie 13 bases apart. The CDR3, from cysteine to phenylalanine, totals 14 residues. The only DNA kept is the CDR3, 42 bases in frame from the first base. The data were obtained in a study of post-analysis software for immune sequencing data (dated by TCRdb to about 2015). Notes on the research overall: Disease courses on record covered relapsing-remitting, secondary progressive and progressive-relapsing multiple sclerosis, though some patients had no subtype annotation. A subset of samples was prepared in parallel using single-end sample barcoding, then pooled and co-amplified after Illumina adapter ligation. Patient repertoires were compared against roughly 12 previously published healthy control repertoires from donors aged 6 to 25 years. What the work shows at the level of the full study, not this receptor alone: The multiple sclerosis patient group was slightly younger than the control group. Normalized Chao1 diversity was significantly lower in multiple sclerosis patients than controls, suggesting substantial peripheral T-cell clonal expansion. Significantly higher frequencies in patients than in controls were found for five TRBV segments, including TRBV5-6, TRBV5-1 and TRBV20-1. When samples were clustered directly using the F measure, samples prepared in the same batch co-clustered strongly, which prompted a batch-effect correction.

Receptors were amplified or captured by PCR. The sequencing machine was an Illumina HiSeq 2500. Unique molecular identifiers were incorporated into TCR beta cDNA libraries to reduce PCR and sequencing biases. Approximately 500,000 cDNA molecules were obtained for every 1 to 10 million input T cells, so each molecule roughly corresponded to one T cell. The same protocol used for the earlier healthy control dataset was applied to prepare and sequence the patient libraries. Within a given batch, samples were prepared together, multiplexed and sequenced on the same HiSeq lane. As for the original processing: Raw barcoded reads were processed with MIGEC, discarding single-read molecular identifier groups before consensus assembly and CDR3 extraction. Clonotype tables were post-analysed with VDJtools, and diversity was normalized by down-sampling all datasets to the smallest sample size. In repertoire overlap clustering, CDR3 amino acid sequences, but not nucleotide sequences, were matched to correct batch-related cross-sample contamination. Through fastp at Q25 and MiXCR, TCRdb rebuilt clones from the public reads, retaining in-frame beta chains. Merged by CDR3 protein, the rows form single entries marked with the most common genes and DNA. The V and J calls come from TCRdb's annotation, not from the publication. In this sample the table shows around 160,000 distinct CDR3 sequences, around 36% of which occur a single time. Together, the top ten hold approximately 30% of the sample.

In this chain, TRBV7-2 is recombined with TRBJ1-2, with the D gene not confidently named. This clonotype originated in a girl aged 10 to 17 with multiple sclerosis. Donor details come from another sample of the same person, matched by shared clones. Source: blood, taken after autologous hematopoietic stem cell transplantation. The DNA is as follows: TGTGCCAGCAGCACTTGGACGGCGGACTATGGCTACACCTTC. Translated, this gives CASSTWTADYGYTF.